The 5 T cell receptor beta chains presented below share a single source sample, sequenced in a study of blood T cell repertoires in COVID-19. The assay was immunoSEQ multiplex PCR, and TCRdb's table has in-frame clones only and misses some. This sample has tens of thousands of clones; 82% occur once, and the top ten carry more than 9%. Sequencing was carried out using peripheral blood. The receptors derive from a man between 60 and 75 years old with acute or convalescent COVID-19.

The chain combines TRBV3-1 (or the pseudogene TRBV3-2) with TRBJ1-1, with TRBD1 matching 8 bases. V was clipped by 3 bases and J by 7 bases; unmatched bases: 4. Germline CDR1 reads LGHDT; CDR2 reads YNNKEL (reference sequence). The CDR3 covers 13 residues. DNA for the CDR3: TGTGCCAGCAGCCAGACAGGGGCGGGTGAAGCTTTCTTT. Its translation is CASSQTGAGEAFF.

The chain employs TRBV18 and TRBJ2-5, with TRBD1 matching over 7 bases. Trimming took 5 bases from V and 7 from J; bases not matched to a gene: 4. The CDR3 consists of 12 residues. The V gene's germline CDR1 is KGHSH and CDR2 LQKENI. The CDR3 spells CASSGTDGTQYF. The DNA of the CDR3 is TGTGCCAGCTCAGGGACAGACGGGACCCAGTACTTC.

The chain combines TRBV7-3 with TRBJ2-7, with 9 positions matching TRBD1. Unmatched junction bases numbered 6, after V lost 4 bases and J lost 2 bases. The germline V gene has CDR1 SGHTA and CDR2 FQGTGA. CDR3 length: 15 residues. CDR3 residues: CASSSRRQGAYEQYF. The DNA of the CDR3 is TGTGCCAGCAGCTCAAGGAGACAGGGGGCCTACGAGCAGTACTTC.

The V call is TRBV7-8, the J call TRBJ2-2, with D possibly matching TRBD1 (6 bases). V was shortened by 5 bases and J by 0 bases, with 13 bases between the two germline ends. The V gene's germline CDR1 is SGHVS and CDR2 FQNEAQ. This CDR3 has 16 residues. Written as DNA, the CDR3 is TGTGCCAGCAGCGTCAGAGGGACAACGAACACCGGGGAGCTGTTTTTT. Its protein product is CASSVRGTTNTGELFF.

The chain combines TRBV7-2 with TRBJ2-1; TRBD2 aligns across 13 bases. V was pared by 1 base and J by 9 bases, with 3 bases of the junction left unmatched. The CDR3 has 15 amino acids. Germline CDR1 and CDR2: SGHTA and FQGNSA. Here the CDR3 DNA reads TGTGCCAGCAGCTTAGGGACTAGCGGGGGTGGTGAGCAGTTCTTC. Translating gives CASSLGTSGGGEQFF.